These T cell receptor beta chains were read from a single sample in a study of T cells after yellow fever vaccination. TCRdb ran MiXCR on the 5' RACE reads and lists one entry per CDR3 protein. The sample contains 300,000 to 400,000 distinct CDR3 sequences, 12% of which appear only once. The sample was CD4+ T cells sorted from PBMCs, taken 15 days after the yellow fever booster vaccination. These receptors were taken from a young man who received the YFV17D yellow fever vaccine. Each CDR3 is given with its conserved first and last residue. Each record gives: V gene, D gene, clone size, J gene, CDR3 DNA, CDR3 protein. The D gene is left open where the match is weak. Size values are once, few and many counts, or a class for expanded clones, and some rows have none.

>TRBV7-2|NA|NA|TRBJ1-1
TGTGCCAGCAGCTTACAGCGTTGGGGCACTGAAGCTTTCTTT
CASSLQRWGTEAFF
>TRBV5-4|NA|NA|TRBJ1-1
TGTGCCACCCATTGGGGGAGGCCGAGGGGGACTGAAGCTTTCTTT
CATHWGRPRGTEAFF
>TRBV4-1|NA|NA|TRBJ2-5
TGCGCCAGCAGCCAAGCGTATCCGGAGACCCAGTACTTC
CASSQAYPETQYF
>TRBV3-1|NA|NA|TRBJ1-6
TGTGCCAGCAGCCCCTCCGGGACAATCACCCTCCACTTT
CASSPSGTITLHF
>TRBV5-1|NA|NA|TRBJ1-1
TGCGCCAGCAGCCCCTCGGGAAGGAGCGAGACTGAAGCTTTCTTT
CASSPSGRSETEAFF
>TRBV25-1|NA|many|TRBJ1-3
TGTGCCAGCAGTGAATGGGGGCTAGCTGGAAACACCATATATTTT
CASSEWGLAGNTIYF
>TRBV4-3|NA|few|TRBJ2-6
TGCGCCAGCAGCCAAGCTTGGAGGTCCTCTGGGGCCAACGTCCTGACTTTC
CASSQAWRSSGANVLTF
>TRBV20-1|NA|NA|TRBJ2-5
TGCAGTGCTAGAGCAGAGGGACTAGAGACCCAGTACTTC
CSARAEGLETQYF
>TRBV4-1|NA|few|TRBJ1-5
TGCGCCAGCAGCCACCCCCCCGGGCAGGGAGGAGGCAATCAGCCCCAGCATTTT
CASSHPPGQGGGNQPQHF
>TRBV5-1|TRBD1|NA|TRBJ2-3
TGCGCCAGCGGCCAGGGGGCGCAGGGCACAGATACGCAGTATTTT
CASGQGAQGTDTQYF
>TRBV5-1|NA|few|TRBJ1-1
TGCGCCAGCGGCACCATCCGGGATGCGAACACTGAAGCTTTCTTT
CASGTIRDANTEAFF
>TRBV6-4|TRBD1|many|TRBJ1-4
TGTGCCAGCAGTGACTCTTGGACAGGGTGGTCCGCAACTAATGAAAAACTGTTTTTT
CASSDSWTGWSATNEKLFF
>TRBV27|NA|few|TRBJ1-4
TGTGCCAGCAGTCGGATGGGGGTGTCTAATGAAAAACTGTTTTTT
CASSRMGVSNEKLFF
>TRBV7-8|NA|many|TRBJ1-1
TGTGCCAGCAGCTTAATAGGGAACACTGAAGCTTTCTTT
CASSLIGNTEAFF
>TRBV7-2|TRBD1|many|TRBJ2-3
TGTGCCAGCAGCTTAAGTCGAGGGGGCGGACCAGATACGCAGTATTTT
CASSLSRGGGPDTQYF
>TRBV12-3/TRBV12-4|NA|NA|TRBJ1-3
TGTGCCAGTCCAGGGTTCTCTGGAAACACCATATATTTT
CASPGFSGNTIYF
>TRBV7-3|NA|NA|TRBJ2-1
TGTGCCAGCAGCCTCTCCGGGACTGGACGCTCCGATGAGCAGTTCTTC
CASSLSGTGRSDEQFF
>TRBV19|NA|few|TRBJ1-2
TGTGCCAGTAGTAATCCACCGCACTCCTATGACTACACCTTC
CASSNPPHSYDYTF
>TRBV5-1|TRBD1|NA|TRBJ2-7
TGCGCCAGCAGCTCGGAGACAGGGGTGGAGCAGTACTTC
CASSSETGVEQYF
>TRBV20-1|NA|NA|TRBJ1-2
TGCAGTGCTAGGAAGGGGTTGGGGGGCTACACCTTC
CSARKGLGGYTF
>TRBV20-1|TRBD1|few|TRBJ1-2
TGCAGTGCTACCCCCCCGGGACAGGGAGGGCGGGATGGCTACACCTTC
CSATPPGQGGRDGYTF
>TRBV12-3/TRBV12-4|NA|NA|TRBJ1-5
TGTGCCAGCAGTTTAGCTCTAGGGGGCAATCAGCCCCAGCATTTT
CASSLALGGNQPQHF
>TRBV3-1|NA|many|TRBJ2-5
TGTGCCAGCAGCCAAGAGGGGTTTGGGACCCAGTACTTC
CASSQEGFGTQYF
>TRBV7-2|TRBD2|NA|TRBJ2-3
TGTGCCAGCAGCCCACAGATCCCGGGGGGGAACACAGATACGCAGTATTTT
CASSPQIPGGNTDTQYF
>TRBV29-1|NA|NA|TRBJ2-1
TGCAGCGTTGGGGCGGGGCGCGAGCAGTTCTTC
CSVGAGREQFF
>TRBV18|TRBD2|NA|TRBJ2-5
TGTGCCAGCTCACCCGTACTAGCGGGGGGCCTAGGGCAAGAGACCCAGTACTTC
CASSPVLAGGLGQETQYF
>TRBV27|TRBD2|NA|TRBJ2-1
TGTGCCAGCAGTTTAGGCGGACTAGCGGGGGCCCTCAATGAGCAGTTCTTC
CASSLGGLAGALNEQFF
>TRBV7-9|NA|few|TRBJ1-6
TGTGCCAGCAGCTTAGGTACCCAAAGGCATTCACCCCTCCACTTT
CASSLGTQRHSPLHF
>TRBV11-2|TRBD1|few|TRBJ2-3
TGTGCCAGCAGCTTAGAATCCACAGGGGGCCTCACAGATACGCAGTATTTT
CASSLESTGGLTDTQYF